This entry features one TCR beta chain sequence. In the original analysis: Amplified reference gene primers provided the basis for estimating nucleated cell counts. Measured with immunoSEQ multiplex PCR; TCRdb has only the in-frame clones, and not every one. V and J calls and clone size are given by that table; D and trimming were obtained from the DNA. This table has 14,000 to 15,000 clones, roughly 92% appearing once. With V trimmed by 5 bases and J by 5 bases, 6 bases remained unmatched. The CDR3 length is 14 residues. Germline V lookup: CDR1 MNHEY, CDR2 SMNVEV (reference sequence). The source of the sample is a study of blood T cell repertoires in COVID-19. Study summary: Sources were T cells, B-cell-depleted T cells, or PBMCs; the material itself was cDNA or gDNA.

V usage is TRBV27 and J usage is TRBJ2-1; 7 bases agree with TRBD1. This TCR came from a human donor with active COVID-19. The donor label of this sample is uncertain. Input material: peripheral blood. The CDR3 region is CASSPQGVHNEQFF. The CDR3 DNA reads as TGTGCCAGCAGTCCTCAGGGGGTCCACAATGAGCAGTTCTTC.